The clone carrying this T cell receptor beta chain has ten or more counts. Antigen specificity is unknown. The entry originates in a study of T cell repertoires in cytomegalovirus infection. Study overall: In the study, CMV epitopes included recently identified HLA-C-restricted and well-studied HLA-B-restricted ones. Indications came from public TCR beta signatures; they pointed to CMV infection and to a matching HLA type. Study results and caveats: Ex vivo, HLA-C-restricted CMV-specific TCR beta clonotypes prevailed over the rest of the response.

The V end was cut by 5 bases, the J end by 5 bases, with 13 bases between. The CDR3 is 14 residues long. Germline CDR1 SGHTA, CDR2 FQGNSA. TCRdb independently ran MiXCR on the reads; one entry per CDR3 protein. The profile covers tens of thousands of distinct CDR3 sequences, with roughly 28% appearing a single time and 59% taken by the ten largest. V and J are TRBV7-2 and TRBJ1-5; perhaps TRBD1 as D (6 bases). This specimen was CD8+ T cells from cultured PBMCs, taken from culture after CMV antigen stimulation. The TCR sequence derives from a human donor in good health (CMV status not recorded). Some clones in this sample may be carry-over from other donors' samples. The CDR3 sequence is CASSPGQSYQPQHF. DNA of the CDR3: TGTGCCAGCAGCCCTGGACAGTCGTATCAGCCCCAGCATTTT.